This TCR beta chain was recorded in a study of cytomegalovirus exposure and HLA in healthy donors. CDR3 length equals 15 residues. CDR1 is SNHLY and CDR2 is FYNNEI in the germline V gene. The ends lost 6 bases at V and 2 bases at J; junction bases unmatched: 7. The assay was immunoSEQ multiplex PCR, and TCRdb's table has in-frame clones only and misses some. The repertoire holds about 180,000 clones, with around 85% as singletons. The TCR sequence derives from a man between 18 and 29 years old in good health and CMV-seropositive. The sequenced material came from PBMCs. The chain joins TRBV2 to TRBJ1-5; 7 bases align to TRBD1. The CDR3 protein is CASSYVGQGNQPQHF. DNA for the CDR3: TGTGCCAGCAGCTACGTAGGACAGGGCAATCAGCCCCAGCATTTT. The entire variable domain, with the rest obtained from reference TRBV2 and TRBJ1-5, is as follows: EPEVTQTPSHQVTQMGQEVILRCVPISNHLYFYWYRQILGQKVEFLVSFYNNEISEKSEIFDDQFSVERPDGSNFTLKIRSTKLEDSAMYFCASSYVGQGNQPQHFGDGTRLSIL.